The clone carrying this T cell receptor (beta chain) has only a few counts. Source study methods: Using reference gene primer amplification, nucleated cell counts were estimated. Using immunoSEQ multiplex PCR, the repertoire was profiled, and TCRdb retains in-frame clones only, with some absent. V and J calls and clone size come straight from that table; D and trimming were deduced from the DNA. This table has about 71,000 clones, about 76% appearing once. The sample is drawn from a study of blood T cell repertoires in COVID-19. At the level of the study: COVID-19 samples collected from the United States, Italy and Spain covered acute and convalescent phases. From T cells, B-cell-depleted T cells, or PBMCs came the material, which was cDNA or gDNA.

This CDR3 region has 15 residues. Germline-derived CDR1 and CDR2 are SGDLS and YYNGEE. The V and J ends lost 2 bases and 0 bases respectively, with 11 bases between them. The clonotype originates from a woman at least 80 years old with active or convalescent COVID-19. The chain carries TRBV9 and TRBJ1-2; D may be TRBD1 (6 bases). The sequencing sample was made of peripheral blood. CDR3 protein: CASSVGAIANYGYTF. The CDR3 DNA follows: TGTGCCAGCAGCGTGGGGGCGATAGCTAACTATGGCTACACCTTC.